This T cell receptor beta chain is drawn from a study of T cell responses to AZD1222 COVID-19 vaccine. Study-level points and caveats: It was only 6 or 7 AZD1222 recipients who were seropositive at baseline. White British ancestry dominated among donors, who included more females, and clonal diversity was possibly underestimated. The repertoires were collected only after the peak T cell response. Spike-specific TCR breadth and depth went up after people got two AZD1222 doses.

Using immunoSEQ multiplex PCR, the repertoire was profiled, and TCRdb retains in-frame clones only, with some absent. Here the sample spans 120,000 to 150,000 clones, more than 75% being singletons. About this clone itself: Its antigen is unknown.

The material was peripheral blood, obtained on day 0 of MenACWY control vaccination. This sequence was found in an adult in good health.

This chain's CDR3 is CASSEVVLTF. CDR3 bases: TGTGCCAGCAGTGAGGTGGTCCTGACTTTC. V usage is TRBV6-1 and J usage is TRBJ2-6; D is unclear. The V gene lost 3 bases and the J gene lost 13 bases, with 4 bases spanning the gap. Germline lookup yields CDR1 MNHNS and CDR2 SASEGT. This CDR3 contains 10 residues.